These 6 T cell receptor beta chains share one sample of origin, sequenced in a study of patients and donors after allogeneic stem cell transplantation. MiXCR, run by TCRdb on the RT-PCR reads, gives a single entry per CDR3 protein. The table has around 82,000 distinct CDR3 sequences, roughly 5.1% seen once. The sequencing sample was made of blood, either unsorted or a sorted T cell fraction (not recorded which). These receptors were taken from a human donor who was either an allogeneic HSCT recipient or a stem cell or donor lymphocyte infusion donor (not recorded which). It is not recorded whose cells these are; they may come from a transplant donor.

This clonotype was counted many times. The chain carries TRBV5-1 and TRBJ1-1; D perhaps matches TRBD1 (5 bases). Germline V CDR1 and CDR2: SGHRS, YFSETQ. V lost 7 bases and J lost 10, with 14 bases in between. This CDR3 contains 11 residues. Here the CDR3 reads CASQGDAGAFF. CDR3 nucleotide sequence: TGCGCCAGCCAGGGAGACGCGGGAGCTTTCTTT.

This clonotype appeared a few times. The chain links TRBV20-1 to TRBJ1-4; a possible D gene is TRBD1 (5 bases). V shed 5 bases and J shed 4 bases, with 14 bases lying between them. Germline V gives CDR1 DFQATT, CDR2 SNEGSKA (reference sequence). The CDR3 totals 14 residues. The DNA for the CDR3 is TGCAGTGCTGGCGGGGGAAGGGGTAATGAAAAACTGTTTTTT. Translating it yields CSAGGGRGNEKLFF.

Many counts were recorded for this clonotype. V is TRBV5-1 and J is TRBJ2-1, with D tentatively TRBD2 (5 bases). Trimming removed 4 bases at V and 5 bases at J, with 13 bases between. Germline CDR1 reads SGHRS; CDR2 reads YFSETQ. The CDR3 length is 14 residues. The CDR3 region has the DNA TGCGCCAGCAGCCCACGAGTTAGCGACAATGAGCAGTTCTTC. Translating it yields CASSPRVSDNEQFF.

This clonotype was detected many times. The CDR3 region has the DNA TGCGCCAGCAGCTTGGAAGGGACAGGGACGTCCTACGAGCAGTACTTC. This translates into CASSLEGTGTSYEQYF. This chain joins TRBV5-1 and TRBJ2-7; TRBD1 matches at 9 bases. This CDR3 region has 16 residues. Germline-derived CDR1 and CDR2 are SGHRS and YFSETQ. Trimming took 0 bases from V and 1 from J; bases not matched to a gene: 5.

This clonotype was seen repeatedly, ten times or more. V gene TRBV7-8 combines with J gene TRBJ2-1, with D perhaps matching TRBD1 (5 bases). V lost 1 base and J lost 2, with 9 bases in between. The germline V gene has CDR1 SGHVS and CDR2 FQNEAQ. The CDR3 sequence is 15 residues long. CDR3 loop: CASSLGRVTYNEQFF. CDR3 bases: TGTGCCAGCAGCTTAGGCAGGGTGACCTACAATGAGCAGTTCTTC.

This clonotype was observed many times. V is TRBV18 and J is TRBJ2-3; no clear D. The CDR3 covers 13 residues. The V and J ends lost 10 bases and 6 bases respectively, with 17 bases between them. CDR1 KGHSH and CDR2 LQKENI come from the germline V gene. CDR3 sequence reads: CATSGQQHDTQYF. CDR3 bases: TGTGCCACCTCCGGGCAACAACATGATACGCAGTATTTT.